This T cell receptor beta chain emerged from a study of blood T cell repertoires in COVID-19. As for the study in general: The United States, Italy and Spain provided the acute and convalescent COVID-19 samples. In each case, the material was cDNA or gDNA derived from T cells, B-cell-depleted T cells, or PBMCs.

The CDR3 loop spans 15 amino acids. Germline assignment: CDR1 KGHSH and CDR2 LQKENI. V was trimmed by 1 base and J by 0 bases, leaving 9 bases between them. Per the original data handling: Estimated nucleated cell counts came from reference gene primer amplification. TCRdb's copy holds only in-frame clones and misses some; the assay was immunoSEQ multiplex PCR. Clonal size and the V and J genes are those of that table, whereas D and trimming came from the DNA. The data hold some 75,000 clones, with approximately 80% observed a single time. The sample consisted of peripheral blood. This clonotype was obtained from a man aged 50-60 years with COVID-19, enrolled during active disease. V is TRBV18 and J is TRBJ1-1, with D tentatively TRBD1 (5 bases). CDR3 nucleotide sequence: TGTGCCAGCTCACCACAGGGGTCCCTGAACACTGAAGCTTTCTTT. Encoded protein: CASSPQGSLNTEAFF.